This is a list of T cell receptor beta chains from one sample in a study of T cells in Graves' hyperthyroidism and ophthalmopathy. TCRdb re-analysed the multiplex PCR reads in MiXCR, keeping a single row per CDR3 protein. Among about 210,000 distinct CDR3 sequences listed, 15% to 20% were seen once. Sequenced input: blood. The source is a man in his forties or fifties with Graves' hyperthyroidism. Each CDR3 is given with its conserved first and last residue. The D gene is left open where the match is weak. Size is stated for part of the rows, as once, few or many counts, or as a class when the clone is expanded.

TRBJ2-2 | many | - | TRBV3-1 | CASSQGVGELFF | TGTGCCAGCAGCCAGGGAGTCGGGGAGCTGTTTTTT
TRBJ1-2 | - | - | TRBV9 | CASSVTGTYGYTF | TGTGCCAGCAGCGTAACTGGGACCTATGGCTACACCTTC
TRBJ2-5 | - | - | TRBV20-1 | CSAGATETQYF | TGCAGTGCCGGTGCGACGGAAACCCAGTACTTC
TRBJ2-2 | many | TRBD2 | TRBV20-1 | CSARGTSDTGELFF | TGCAGTGCTAGAGGGACTAGCGACACCGGGGAGCTGTTTTTT
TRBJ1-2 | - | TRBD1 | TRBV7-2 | CASSSTRTGGIYGYTF | TGTGCCAGCAGCTCGACCAGGACAGGGGGTATCTATGGCTACACCTTC
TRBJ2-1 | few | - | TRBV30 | CAWALTIPDEQFF | TGTGCCTGGGCCCTTACGATTCCCGATGAGCAGTTCTTC
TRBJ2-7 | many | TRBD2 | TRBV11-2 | CASSLASGRVYEQYF | TGTGCCAGCAGCTTAGCTAGCGGGAGAGTCTACGAGCAGTACTTC
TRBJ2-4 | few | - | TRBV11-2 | CASSLQGSTNIQYF | TGTGCCAGCAGCTTACAGGGTTCCACAAACATTCAGTACTTC
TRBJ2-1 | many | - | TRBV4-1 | CASSQEAAAALGYNEQFF | TGCGCCAGCAGCCAAGAGGCGGCAGCCGCCTTGGGCTACAATGAGCAGTTCTTC
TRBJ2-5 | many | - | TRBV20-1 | CSAVDYQTGETQYF | TGCAGTGCTGTCGACTACCAAACGGGAGAGACCCAGTACTTC
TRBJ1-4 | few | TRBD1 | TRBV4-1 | CASSQPYRGNLEKLFF | TGCGCCAGCAGCCAACCCTACAGGGGGAATTTAGAGAAACTGTTTTTT
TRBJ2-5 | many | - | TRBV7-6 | CASRGGGDWETQYF | TGTGCCAGCCGCGGTGGGGGCGACTGGGAGACCCAGTACTTC
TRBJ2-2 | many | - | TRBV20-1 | CSARGWTGELFF | TGCAGTGCTAGAGGTTGGACCGGGGAGCTGTTTTTT
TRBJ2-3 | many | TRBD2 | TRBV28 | CASSRLAGSTDTQYF | TGTGCCAGCAGTCGCCTAGCGGGGAGCACAGATACGCAGTATTTT
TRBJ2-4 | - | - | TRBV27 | CASSTSWGGTNIQYF | -
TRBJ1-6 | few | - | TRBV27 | CASSLRRAGSPLHF | TGTGCCAGCAGTTTACGGAGGGCGGGGTCACCCCTCCACTTT
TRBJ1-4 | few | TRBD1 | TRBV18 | CASSPLGQGKYVEKLFF | TGTGCCAGCTCACCACTCGGACAGGGGAAGTATGTTGAAAAACTGTTTTTT
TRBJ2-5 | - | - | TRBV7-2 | CASSRGGVPETQYF | TGTGCCAGCAGCCGAGGGGGGGTCCCAGAGACCCAGTACTTC